One and the same sample provided the 3 T cell receptor beta chains below, sequenced in a study of blood T cell repertoires in COVID-19. The repertoire was sequenced with immunoSEQ multiplex PCR; TCRdb's copy has only in-frame clones and lacks some. The repertoire holds more than 200,000 clones, with roughly 80% as singletons. The specimen was peripheral blood. Receptor source: a woman older than 75 with acute or convalescent COVID-19.

Note on this clone: At the DNA level, this CDR3 is encoded by other sequences in the same sample as well. The chain's CDR3 is CASSPEAGNTIYF. Here the CDR3 DNA reads TGTGCCAGCAGTCCCGAGGCTGGAAACACCATATATTTT. This sequence joins TRBV6-4 and TRBJ1-3; D unclear. CDR1 is MRHNA, CDR2 SNTAGT, per germline. V dropped 5 bases and J dropped 2 bases, with 7 bases sitting between them. The CDR3 runs to 13 residues.

The CDR3 bases are TGTGCCAGCAGCTGGCCCGGGGGATCCTATGGCTACACCTTC. It is translated as CASSWPGGSYGYTF. This chain links TRBV7-9 with TRBJ1-2; TRBD1 might be the D (5 bases). The V gene's germline CDR1 is SEHNR and CDR2 FQNEAQ (reference sequence). CDR3 size: 14 residues. Trimming took 4 bases from V and 4 from J, leaving 13 bases between them.

About this clone: Other DNA sequences in the same sample also yield this CDR3. The J gene is TRBJ1-2, the V gene TRBV7-9; 7 bases line up with TRBD1. CDR1 SEHNR and CDR2 FQNEAQ come from the germline V gene (reference sequence). Losses at the gene ends were 4 bases for V and 6 bases for J; bases not matched to a gene: 5. The CDR3 runs 13 residues. CDR3 bases: TGTGCCAGCAGCTCCACAGGGGAAGATGGCTACACCTTC. Translated: CASSSTGEDGYTF.